This T cell receptor (beta chain) was profiled in a study of blood T cell repertoires in COVID-19. Libraries were prepared by immunoSEQ multiplex PCR; TCRdb keeps only in-frame clonotypes and omits some of them. Of some 150,000 clones listed, around 82% are singletons. Germline V gene data show CDR1 as MNHEY and CDR2 as SVGEGT. V was clipped by 0 bases and J by 2 bases; unmatched bases: 9. The CDR3 totals 17 residues. The chain is built from TRBV6-2 or TRBV6-3 and TRBJ2-5; 7 nucleotides match TRBD2. This clonotype originated in a man in his 60s with active or convalescent COVID-19. Sequenced material: peripheral blood. CDR3 sequence: CASSYSYVAGLQETQYF. CDR3 DNA sequence: TGTGCCAGCAGTTACTCGTATGTAGCGGGCCTTCAAGAGACCCAGTACTTC.